The 17 T cell receptor beta chains presented below share a single source sample, sequenced in a study of blood T cell dynamics during melanoma immunotherapy. The time point here: week 3, after first cycle of checkpoint inhibitor. This table comes from immunoSEQ multiplex PCR, and its TCRdb copy is limited to in-frame clones, with some not included. The sample holds 25,000 to 30,000 clones; 80% to 85% are singletons and the top ten take 10% to 13%. This material consisted of blood, taken from a patient treated with checkpoint blockade. These receptor sequences come from a human donor with melanoma.

The chain employs TRBV11-3 and TRBJ2-3; D assignment may be TRBD1 or TRBD2 (5 bases each). The CDR3 is made up of 15 amino acids. Germline V gene data show CDR1 as SGHNT and CDR2 as YENEEA. With 6 bases removed from V and 4 bases from J, the gap between germline ends came to 17 bases. CDR3 in amino acids: CASSPGTSAADTQYF. The CDR3 coding sequence is TGTGCCAGCAGTCCGGGGACCTCCGCGGCAGATACGCAGTATTTT.

The J gene is TRBJ2-5, the V gene TRBV10-2; possibly TRBD1 for D (5 bases). This CDR3 is 13 amino acids long. Germline CDR1 WSHSY, CDR2 SAAADI. V was trimmed by 2 bases and J by 5 bases, leaving 9 bases between them. The CDR3 region has the DNA TGCGCCAGCAGTGAGAGGGGTAAGGAGACCCAGTACTTC. It specifies CASSERGKETQYF.

V is TRBV2 and J is TRBJ1-3; D gene uncertain. V was clipped by 7 bases and J by 0 bases, with 13 bases between them. CDR1 SNHLY and CDR2 FYNNEI come from the germline V gene. This CDR3 region has 15 residues. CDR3 nucleotide sequence: TGTGCCAGCAAAAGGCAGCCACCCTCTGGAAACACCATATATTTT. Its protein product is CASKRQPPSGNTIYF. Supplemented by reference TRBV2 and TRBJ1-3, the full variable domain reads EPEVTQTPSHQVTQMGQEVILRCVPISNHLYFYWYRQILGQKVEFLVSFYNNEISEKSEIFDDQFSVERPDGSNFTLKIRSTKLEDSAMYFCASKRQPPSGNTIYFGEGSWLTVV.

The chain links TRBV5-1 to TRBJ2-5; 10 nucleotides align to TRBD1. Per the germline V gene, CDR1 is SGHRS and CDR2 is YFSETQ. The ends lost 4 bases at V and 5 bases at J; junction bases unmatched: 5. The CDR3 is 14 amino acids. This CDR3 reads CASSTGQGSETQYF. The CDR3 DNA sequence: TGCGCCAGCAGCACGGGACAGGGGTCCGAGACCCAGTACTTC. The variable domain in full, with the rest retrieved from reference TRBV5-1 and TRBJ2-5, is KAGVTQTPRYLIKTRGQQVTLSCSPISGHRSVSWYQQTPGQGLQFLFEYFSETQRNKGNFPGRFSGRQFSNSRSEMNVSTLELGDSALYLCASSTGQGSETQYFGPGTRLLVL.

J is TRBJ1-4 and V is TRBV2; 8 positions match TRBD1. This CDR3 comprises 14 residues. Trimming removed 6 bases from V and 8 bases from J; junction bases left unmatched: 8. The V gene's germline CDR1 is SNHLY and CDR2 FYNNEI. The CDR3 DNA reads as TGTGCCAGCAGGCGGACAGGGAGTCCCGAAAAACTGTTTTTT. It translates to CASRRTGSPEKLFF.

The genes are TRBV28 and TRBJ1-1; D is uncertain. Germline assignment: CDR1 MDHEN and CDR2 SYDVKM. The V end was cut by 8 bases, the J end by 5 bases, with 15 bases between. This CDR3 has 13 residues. The DNA for the CDR3 is TGTGCCAGCCGTCCTCTACGTAGGACTGAAGCTTTCTTT. It translates to CASRPLRRTEAFF.

The chain combines TRBV11-2 with TRBJ2-3; D perhaps matches TRBD2 (5 bases). The CDR3 sequence is 15 residues long. Trimming shortened V by 2 bases and J by 2 bases, and 11 bases separated the two germline ends. The germline CDR1 and CDR2 sequences are SGHAT and FQNNGV. Written as DNA, the CDR3 is TGTGCCAGCAGCTTACGTTGGGAGCCCACAGATACGCAGTATTTT. This codes for CASSLRWEPTDTQYF. The entire variable domain, with the rest obtained from reference TRBV11-2 and TRBJ2-3, is as follows: EAGVAQSPRYKIIEKRQSVAFWCNPISGHATLYWYQQILGQGPKLLIQFQNNGVVDDSQLPKDRFSAERLKGVDSTLKIQPAKLEDSAVYLCASSLRWEPTDTQYFGPGTRLTVL.

J is TRBJ2-3 and V is TRBV5-1, with D possibly being TRBD2 (5 bases). Germline CDR1 is SGHRS and CDR2 is YFSETQ. The CDR3 is 14 amino acids. With 9 bases removed from V and 3 bases from J, the gap between germline ends came to 17 bases. The DNA of the CDR3 is TGCGCCACGTCTCCGACGGGCGGGACAGATACGCAGTATTTT. Translating gives CATSPTGGTDTQYF.

J is TRBJ1-5 and V is TRBV7-2, with unresolved D. The CDR3 is made up of 14 amino acids. The germline CDR1 and CDR2 sequences are SGHTA and FQGNSA. Trimming took 0 bases from V and 15 from J, leaving 18 bases between them. The CDR3 spells CASSLASGLEGRHF. As DNA, the CDR3 is TGTGCCAGCAGCTTAGCATCGGGTTTGGAGGGAAGGCATTTT.

The chain links TRBV4-2 to TRBJ2-7; weak D call: TRBD1 (5 bases). The CDR3 extends over 15 amino acids. Trimming pared 0 bases from V and 2 bases from J, leaving 11 bases between. Germline V CDR1 and CDR2: LGHNA, YNFKEQ. The CDR3 protein is CASSQDSTGTYEQYF. CDR3 DNA sequence: TGTGCCAGCAGCCAAGATTCTACAGGAACCTACGAGCAGTACTTC.

The gene calls are TRBV7-2 and TRBJ1-2; 10 positions agree with TRBD1. With V trimmed by 5 bases and J by 4 bases, 7 bases remained unmatched. The CDR3 length is 15 residues. From germline, CDR1 is SGHTA and CDR2 FQGNSA. This chain's CDR3 is CASSRDRGSGYGYTF. CDR3 nucleotide sequence: TGTGCCAGCAGCCGGGACAGGGGATCCGGCTATGGCTACACCTTC.

The CDR3 nucleotides are TGTGCCAGCAGTAAATTGGGACTAGCGGGAGATGAGCAGTTCTTC. This sequence encodes CASSKLGLAGDEQFF. The chain is built from TRBV27 and TRBJ2-1, with 14 bases identical to TRBD2. V trimming: 5 bases; J trimming: 8 bases; junction bases outside the gene matches: 5. Germline loops: CDR1 MNHEY, CDR2 SMNVEV (reference sequence). This CDR3 has 15 residues.

CDR3 sequence (DNA): TGTGCCAGCAGCCAAGGGACTCTCACTGAAGCTTTCTTT. Translated, it gives CASSQGTLTEAFF. The chain carries TRBV14 and TRBJ1-1; no clear D gene. Germline V gene lookup returns CDR1 SGHDN and CDR2 FVKESK. This CDR3 has 13 residues. V was trimmed by 1 base and J by 4 bases, leaving 7 bases between them.

V gene TRBV5-1 combines with J gene TRBJ1-4; D is unclear. CDR1 SGHRS and CDR2 YFSETQ come from the germline V gene. Trimming shortened V by 2 bases and J by 4 bases, and 12 bases separated the two germline ends. The CDR3 has 15 residues. CDR3 in amino acids: CASSFRASNNEKLFF. The CDR3 DNA sequence: TGCGCCAGCAGCTTCCGTGCTTCTAATAATGAAAAACTGTTTTTT.

V and J are TRBV7-9 and TRBJ2-2; tentatively, D is TRBD2 (5 bases). The germline gives CDR1 SEHNR, CDR2 FQNEAQ (reference sequence). This CDR3 has 16 amino acids. V lost 1 base and J 2 bases, leaving 11 bases between the germline ends. CDR3 bases: TGTGCCAGCAGCTTAGGGTACGGGGAAAACACCGGGGAGCTGTTTTTT. Protein: CASSLGYGENTGELFF.

The chain links TRBV5-5 to TRBJ1-1; TRBD1 matches 8 bases. CDR1 is SGHKS and CDR2 is YYEKEE in the germline V gene (reference sequence). The ends lost 3 bases at V and 1 base at J; junction bases unmatched: 5. This CDR3 comprises 15 residues. The chain's CDR3 is CASSWEGQANTEAFF. The CDR3 DNA reads TGTGCCAGCAGCTGGGAGGGACAGGCGAACACTGAAGCTTTCTTT.

The chain joins TRBV19 to TRBJ1-1; D gene uncertain. Germline loops: CDR1 LNHDA, CDR2 SQIVND (reference sequence). The CDR3 length is 13 residues. Trimming removed 3 bases from V and 0 bases from J, with 5 bases in between. The CDR3, as DNA: TGTGCCAGTAGTATCTCTGTGAACACTGAAGCTTTCTTT. It specifies CASSISVNTEAFF.